This T cell receptor (beta chain) was sequenced for a study of OX40 agonist ivuxolimab in advanced cancers. Study-wide results and limits: At 0.1 to 3.0 mg/kg, clonal expansion of CD4+ and CD8+ blood T cells had occurred by week 6.

In the case of this clone: What it recognizes is unknown.

The method was immunoSEQ multiplex PCR; TCRdb's version includes in-frame clones alone and lacks a portion of them. The sample holds about 93,000 clones, 92% seen once. Germline-derived CDR1 and CDR2 are MGHRA and YSYEKL. The trim removed 4 bases at V and 11 bases at J, leaving 13 bases unmatched. The CDR3 contains 16 residues. This receptor was identified in an adult with an advanced solid tumor such as melanoma, head and neck, liver or kidney cancer. Sample: CD4+ or CD8+ T cells sorted from blood, taken in a trial of the OX40 agonist ivuxolimab. The chain carries TRBV4-1 and TRBJ1-4; 10 bases line up with TRBD1. The chain's CDR3 is CASSRLPGTGEGKLFF. The CDR3 nucleotides read TGCGCCAGCAGCCGACTACCGGGGACAGGGGAGGGGAAACTGTTTTTT.